This TCR beta chain was captured in a study of blood T cells in healthy people across ages. Whole-study findings and limits: In older individuals, TCR beta diversity per million T cells was lower, falling roughly linearly with age.

For the second PCR, which ran for 7 to 11 cycles, a sample-barcoded 5' primer and a J-beta primer mix were used. Every sample gave at least 2.5 million paired-end reads containing CDR3. MiXCR was run by TCRdb on the 5' RACE reads, yielding one entry per CDR3 protein. The sample consists of under 750,000 distinct CDR3 sequences, 45% to 55% of them appearing once. Comment on this clonotype: The antigen remains unidentified.

This receptor was identified in an older man in good health. The specimen was blood.

As DNA, the CDR3 is TGTGCCAGCAGCGCCGCGGGAAGCACAGATACGCAGTATTTT. Encoded protein: CASSAAGSTDTQYF. The chain combines TRBV9 with TRBJ2-3; D perhaps matches TRBD2 (6 bases). The germline V and J ends were trimmed by 3 bases and 0 bases, with 8 bases remaining between them. The CDR3 covers 14 residues. Per the germline V gene, CDR1 is SGDLS and CDR2 is YYNGEE.